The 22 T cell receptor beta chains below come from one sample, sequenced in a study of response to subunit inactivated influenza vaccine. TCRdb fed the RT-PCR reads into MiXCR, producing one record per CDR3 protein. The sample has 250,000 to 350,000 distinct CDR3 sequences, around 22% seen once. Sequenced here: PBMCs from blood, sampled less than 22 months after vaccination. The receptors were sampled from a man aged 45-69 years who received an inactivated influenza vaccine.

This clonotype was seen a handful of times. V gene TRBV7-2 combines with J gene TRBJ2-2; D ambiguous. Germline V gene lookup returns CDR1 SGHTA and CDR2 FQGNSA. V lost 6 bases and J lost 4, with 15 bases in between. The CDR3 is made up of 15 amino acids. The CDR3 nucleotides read TGTGCCAGCAGTACGTCCCCAGACCCCACCGGGGAGCTGTTTTTT. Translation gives CASSTSPDPTGELFF.

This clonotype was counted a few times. In nucleotides, the CDR3 is TGTGCCACCAGCAGAGACGGAGCTTCTGGGGAAAAACTGTTTTTT. Protein product: CATSRDGASGEKLFF. The chain combines TRBV15 with TRBJ1-4; D not resolved. Germline V gene lookup returns CDR1 LNHNV and CDR2 YYDKDF (reference sequence). V was shortened by 0 bases and J by 8 bases, with 13 bases between the two germline ends. This CDR3 comprises 15 residues. Full variable domain (outside the CDR3, taken from reference TRBV15 and TRBJ1-4): DAMVIQNPRYQVTQFGKPVTLSCSQTLNHNVMYWYQQKSSQAPKLLFHYYDKDFNNEADTPDNFQSRRPNTSFCFLDIRSPGLGDTAMYLCATSRDGASGEKLFFGSGTQLSVL.

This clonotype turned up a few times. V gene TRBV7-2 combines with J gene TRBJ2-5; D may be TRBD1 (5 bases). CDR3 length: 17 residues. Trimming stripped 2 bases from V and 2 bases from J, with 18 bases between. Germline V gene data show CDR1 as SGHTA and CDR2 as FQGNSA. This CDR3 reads CASSLTQLTDGQETQYF. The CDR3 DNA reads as TGTGCCAGCAGCTTAACGCAGTTGACAGATGGTCAAGAGACCCAGTACTTC.

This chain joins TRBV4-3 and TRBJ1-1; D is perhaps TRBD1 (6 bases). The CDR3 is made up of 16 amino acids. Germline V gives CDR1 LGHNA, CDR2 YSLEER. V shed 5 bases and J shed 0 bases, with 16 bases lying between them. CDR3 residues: CASSKPTRDMNTEAFF. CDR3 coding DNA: TGCGCCAGCAGCAAACCGACCAGGGACATGAACACTGAAGCTTTCTTT.

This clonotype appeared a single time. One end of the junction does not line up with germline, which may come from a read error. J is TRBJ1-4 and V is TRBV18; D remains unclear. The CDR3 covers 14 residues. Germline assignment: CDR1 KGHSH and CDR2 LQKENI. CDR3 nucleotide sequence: TGTGCCAGCTCACTTAGAGCAACTGATGAAAAACTGTTTTTT. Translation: CASSLRATDEKLFF. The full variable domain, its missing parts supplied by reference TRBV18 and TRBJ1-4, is NAGVMQNPRHLVRRRGQEARLRCSPMKGHSHVYWYRQLPEEGLKFMVYLQKENIIDESGMPKERFSAEFPKEGPSILRIQQVVRGDSAAYFCASSLRATDEKLFFGSGTQLSVL.

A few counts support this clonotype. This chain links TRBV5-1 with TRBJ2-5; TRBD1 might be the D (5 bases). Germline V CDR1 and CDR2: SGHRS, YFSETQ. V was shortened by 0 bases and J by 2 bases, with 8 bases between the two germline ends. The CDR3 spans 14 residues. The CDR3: CASSLGAGQETQYF. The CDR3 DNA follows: TGCGCCAGCAGCTTGGGGGCAGGGCAAGAGACCCAGTACTTC. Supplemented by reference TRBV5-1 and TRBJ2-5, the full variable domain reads KAGVTQTPRYLIKTRGQQVTLSCSPISGHRSVSWYQQTPGQGLQFLFEYFSETQRNKGNFPGRFSGRQFSNSRSEMNVSTLELGDSALYLCASSLGAGQETQYFGPGTRLLVL.

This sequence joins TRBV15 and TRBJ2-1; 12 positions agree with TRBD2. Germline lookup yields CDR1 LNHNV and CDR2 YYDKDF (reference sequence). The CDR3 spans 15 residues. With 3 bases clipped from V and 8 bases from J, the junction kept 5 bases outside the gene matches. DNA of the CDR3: TGTGCCACCAGCAGGGGACTAGCGGGCGACGATGAGCAGTTCTTC. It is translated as CATSRGLAGDDEQFF.

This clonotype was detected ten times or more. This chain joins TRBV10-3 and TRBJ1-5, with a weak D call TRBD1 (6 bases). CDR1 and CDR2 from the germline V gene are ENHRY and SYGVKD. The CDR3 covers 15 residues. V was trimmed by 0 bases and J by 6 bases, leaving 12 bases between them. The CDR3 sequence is CAISESWGRAQPQHF. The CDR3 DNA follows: TGTGCCATCAGTGAGTCCTGGGGGCGAGCTCAGCCCCAGCATTTT.

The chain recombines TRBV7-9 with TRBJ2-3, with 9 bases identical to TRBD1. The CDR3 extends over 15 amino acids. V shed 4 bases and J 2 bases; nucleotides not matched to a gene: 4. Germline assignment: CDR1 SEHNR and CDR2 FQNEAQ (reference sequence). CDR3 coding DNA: TGTGCCAGCAGCTACGGACAGGGGAACACAGATACGCAGTATTTT. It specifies CASSYGQGNTDTQYF.

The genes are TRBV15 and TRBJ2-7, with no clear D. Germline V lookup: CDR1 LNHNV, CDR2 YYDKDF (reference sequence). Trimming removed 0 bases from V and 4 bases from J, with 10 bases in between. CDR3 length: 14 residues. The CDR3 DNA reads TGTGCCACCAGCAGAGATAGGCAGGTATACGAGCAGTACTTC. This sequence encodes CATSRDRQVYEQYF. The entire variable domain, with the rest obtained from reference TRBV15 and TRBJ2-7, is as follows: DAMVIQNPRYQVTQFGKPVTLSCSQTLNHNVMYWYQQKSSQAPKLLFHYYDKDFNNEADTPDNFQSRRPNTSFCFLDIRSPGLGDTAMYLCATSRDRQVYEQYFGPGTRLTVT.

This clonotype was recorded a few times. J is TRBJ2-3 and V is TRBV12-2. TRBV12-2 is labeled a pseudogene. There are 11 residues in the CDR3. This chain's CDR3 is CASRLADTQYF. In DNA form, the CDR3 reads TGTGCAAGTCGCTTGGCAGATACGCAGTATTTT.

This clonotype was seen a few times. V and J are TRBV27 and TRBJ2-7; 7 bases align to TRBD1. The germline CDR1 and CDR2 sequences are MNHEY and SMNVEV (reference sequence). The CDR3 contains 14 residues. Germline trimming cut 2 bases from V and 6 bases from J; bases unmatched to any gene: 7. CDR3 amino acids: CASSLTRQGREQYF. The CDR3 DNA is TGTGCCAGCAGTTTAACCCGACAGGGTCGCGAGCAGTACTTC.

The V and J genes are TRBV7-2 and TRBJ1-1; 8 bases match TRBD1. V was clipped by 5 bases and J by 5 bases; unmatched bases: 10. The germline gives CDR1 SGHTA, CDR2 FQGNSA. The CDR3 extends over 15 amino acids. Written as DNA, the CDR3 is TGTGCCAGCAGCGCGCACCAGGGGGCGCTTACTGAAGCTTTCTTT. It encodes CASSAHQGALTEAFF.

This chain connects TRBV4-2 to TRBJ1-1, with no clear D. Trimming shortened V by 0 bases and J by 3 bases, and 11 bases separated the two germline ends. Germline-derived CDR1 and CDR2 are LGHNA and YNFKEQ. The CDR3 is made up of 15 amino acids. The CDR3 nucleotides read TGTGCCAGCAGCCAAGATTTCCCGGGAGACACTGAAGCTTTCTTT. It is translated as CASSQDFPGDTEAFF.

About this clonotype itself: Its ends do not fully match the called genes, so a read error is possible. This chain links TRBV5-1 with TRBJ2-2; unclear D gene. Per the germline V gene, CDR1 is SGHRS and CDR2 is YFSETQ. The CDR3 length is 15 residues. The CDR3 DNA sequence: TGCGCCAGCAGCTTGGACGTCTCGAACACCAGGGAGCTGTTTTTT. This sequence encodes CASSLDVSNTRELFF.

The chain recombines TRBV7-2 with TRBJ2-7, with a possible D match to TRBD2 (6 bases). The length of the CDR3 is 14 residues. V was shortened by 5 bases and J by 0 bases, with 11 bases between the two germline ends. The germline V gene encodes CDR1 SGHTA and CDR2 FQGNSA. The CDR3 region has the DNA TGTGCCAGCAGCACGGGAGTACCCTCCTACGAGCAGTACTTC. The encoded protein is CASSTGVPSYEQYF. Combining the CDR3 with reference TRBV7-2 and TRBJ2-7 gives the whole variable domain GAGVSQSPSNKVTEKGKDVELRCDPISGHTALYWYRQSLGQGLEFLIYFQGNSAPDKSGLPSDRFSAERTGGSVSTLTIQRTQQEDSAVYLCASSTGVPSYEQYFGPGTRLTVT.

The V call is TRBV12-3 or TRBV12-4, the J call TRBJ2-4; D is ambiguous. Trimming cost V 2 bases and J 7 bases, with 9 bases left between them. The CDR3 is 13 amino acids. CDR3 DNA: TGTGCCAGCAGTTTACAGTCGTTGAACATTCAGTACTTC. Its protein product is CASSLQSLNIQYF.

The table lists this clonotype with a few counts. CDR3 DNA: TGCAGCGTTGACGGGACTAGCGGGATCAATGAGCAGTTCTTC. This gives the protein CSVDGTSGINEQFF. The chain recombines TRBV29-1 with TRBJ2-1, with 13 bases identical to TRBD2. Trimming removed 3 bases from V and 6 bases from J; junction bases left unmatched: 2. CDR3 length equals 14 residues. Germline V gives CDR1 SQVTM, CDR2 ANQGSEA.

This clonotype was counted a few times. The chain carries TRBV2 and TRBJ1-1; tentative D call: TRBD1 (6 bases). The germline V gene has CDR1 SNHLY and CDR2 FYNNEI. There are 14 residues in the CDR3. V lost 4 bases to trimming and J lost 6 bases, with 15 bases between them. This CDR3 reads CASSGLQGWAEAFF. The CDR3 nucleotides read TGTGCCAGCAGTGGGTTACAGGGTTGGGCTGAAGCTTTCTTT.

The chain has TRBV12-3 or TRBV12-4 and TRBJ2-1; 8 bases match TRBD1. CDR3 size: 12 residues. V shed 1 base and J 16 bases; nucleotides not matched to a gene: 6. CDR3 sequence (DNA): TGTGCCAGCAGTTTAGACCAGGGGGCCCAATTCTTC. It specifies CASSLDQGAQFF.

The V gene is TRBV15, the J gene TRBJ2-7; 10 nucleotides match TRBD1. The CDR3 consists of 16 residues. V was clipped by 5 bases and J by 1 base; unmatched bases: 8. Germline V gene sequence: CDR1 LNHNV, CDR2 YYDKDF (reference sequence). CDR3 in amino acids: CATSPIGQGGSYEQYF. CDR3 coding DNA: TGTGCCACCAGCCCCATAGGACAGGGGGGTTCCTACGAGCAGTACTTC.

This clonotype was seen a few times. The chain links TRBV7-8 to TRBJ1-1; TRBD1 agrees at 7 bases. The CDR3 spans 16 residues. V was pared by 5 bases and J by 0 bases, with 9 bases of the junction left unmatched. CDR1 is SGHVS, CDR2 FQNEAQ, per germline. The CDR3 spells CASSPRTGRMNTEAFF. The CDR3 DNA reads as TGTGCCAGCAGCCCTCGGACAGGCAGAATGAACACTGAAGCTTTCTTT.